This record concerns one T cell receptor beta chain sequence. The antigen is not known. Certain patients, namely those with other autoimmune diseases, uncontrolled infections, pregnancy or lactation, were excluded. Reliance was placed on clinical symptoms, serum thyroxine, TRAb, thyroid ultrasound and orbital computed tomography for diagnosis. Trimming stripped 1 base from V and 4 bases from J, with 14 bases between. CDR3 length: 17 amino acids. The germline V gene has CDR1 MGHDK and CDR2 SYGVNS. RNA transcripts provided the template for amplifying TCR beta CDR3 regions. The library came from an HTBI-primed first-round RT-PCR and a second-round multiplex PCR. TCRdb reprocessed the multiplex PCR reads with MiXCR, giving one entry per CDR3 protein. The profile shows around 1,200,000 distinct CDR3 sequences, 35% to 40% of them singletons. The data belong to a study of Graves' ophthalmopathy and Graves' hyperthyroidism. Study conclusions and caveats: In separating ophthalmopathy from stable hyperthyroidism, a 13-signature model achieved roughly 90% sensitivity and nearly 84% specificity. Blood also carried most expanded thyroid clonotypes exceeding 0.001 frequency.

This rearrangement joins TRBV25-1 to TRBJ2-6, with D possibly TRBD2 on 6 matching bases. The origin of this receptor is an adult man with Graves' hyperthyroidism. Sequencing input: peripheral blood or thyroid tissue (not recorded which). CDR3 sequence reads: CASSEFPGREGANVLTF. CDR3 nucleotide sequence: TGTGCCAGCAGTGAATTCCCGGGGCGGGAAGGGGCCAACGTCCTGACTTTC.